Sequencing of this TCR beta chain was carried out in a study of blood T cell repertoires in COVID-19. Study details: T cells, B-cell-depleted T cells, or PBMCs supplied cDNA or gDNA.

Original processing methods: Counts of nucleated cells, estimated from reference gene primer amplification, were obtained. Profiled with immunoSEQ multiplex PCR; TCRdb holds only in-frame clones, not every one. Clonal size and the V and J genes are those of that table, whereas D and trimming came from the DNA. The repertoire holds about 220,000 clones, with almost 90% as singletons. Cohorts were based on clinical histories the participants reported. The J segment lost 6 bases and the V segment lost 6 bases, leaving 6 bases of the junction unmatched. The CDR3 covers 14 residues. The germline V gene encodes CDR1 SGHNT and CDR2 YYREEE (reference sequence).

This rearrangement joins TRBV5-4 to TRBJ2-4, with 10 bases lining up with TRBD2. The source material was PBMCs or T cells enriched from blood (not recorded which). This clonotype was obtained from a woman between 50 and 59 years old with acute COVID-19. The CDR3 is CASNLAGAGNIQYF. The CDR3, as DNA: TGTGCCAGCAACCTAGCGGGAGCGGGAAACATTCAGTACTTC.